This section outlines one TCR beta chain sequence together with its context. The entry originates in a study of spatial heterogeneity in lung cancer. TCRdb re-called the 5' RACE reads with MiXCR, one entry per CDR3 protein. Of approximately 110,000 distinct CDR3 sequences listed, 10% to 14% are singletons. V lost 1 base, J lost 0 bases, and 10 bases lay in between. Germline loops: CDR1 DFQATT, CDR2 SNEGSKA (reference sequence). The CDR3 sequence is 15 residues long. Time point of the sample: blood at routine non-recurrence follow-up after resection. Sample: PBMCs, taken at follow-up. The TCR comes from a female donor with early-stage non-small cell lung cancer. This sequence joins TRBV20-1 and TRBJ2-1; D not certain. DNA of the CDR3: TGCAGTGCTAGAGCCGCGCGGAACTCCTACAATGAGCAGTTCTTC. It specifies CSARAARNSYNEQFF.